This TCR beta chain came from a study of CD8 T cells in ankylosing spondylitis. This clonotype was observed at least ten times. Its target is unknown. This may be a read error, as it is one base from a much larger clone. This CDR3 has 13 amino acids. Germline V CDR1 and CDR2: DFQATT, SNEGSKA (reference sequence). Trimming shortened V by 6 bases and J by 4 bases, and 13 bases separated the two germline ends. Study-wide findings and caveats: Certain motif variants had earlier been reported in reactive arthritis synovial fluid and blood. Blood from ankylosing spondylitis patients appeared to carry a characteristic roughly 8-variant TCR beta motif. Disease-linked clones displayed a CD8+ phenotype and appeared relatively rarely in peripheral blood. According to the report, clones linked to the disease were significantly enriched in matched synovial fluid samples taken from ankylosing spondylitis patients.

TCRdb passed the 5' RACE reads through MiXCR, listing each CDR3 protein once. The sample has approximately 140,000 distinct CDR3 sequences, approximately 8.4% seen once. Sequenced input: synovial fluid, either unsorted or a sorted T cell fraction (not recorded which). The sequence came from a male donor with ankylosing spondylitis. This chain joins TRBV20-1 and TRBJ2-1; D remains unclear. CDR3 in amino acids: CSAFRSGYNEQFF. Here the CDR3 DNA reads TGCAGTGCATTCCGCTCCGGATACAATGAGCAGTTCTTC.